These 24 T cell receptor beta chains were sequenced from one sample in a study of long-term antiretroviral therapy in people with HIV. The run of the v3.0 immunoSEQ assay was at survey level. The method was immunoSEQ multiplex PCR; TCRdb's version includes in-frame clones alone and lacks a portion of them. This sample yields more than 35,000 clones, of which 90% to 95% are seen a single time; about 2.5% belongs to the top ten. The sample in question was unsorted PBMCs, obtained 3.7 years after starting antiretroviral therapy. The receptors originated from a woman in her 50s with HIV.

CDR3 bases: TGCGCCAGCAGCCCATCCGCGGGGGGGCGAGATACGCAGTATTTT. This gives the protein CASSPSAGGRDTQYF. The chain carries TRBV4-3 and TRBJ2-3, with TRBD2 matching over 9 bases. The ends lost 4 bases at V and 5 bases at J; junction bases unmatched: 7. The CDR3 has 15 residues. Germline V gene data show CDR1 as LGHNA and CDR2 as YSLEER.

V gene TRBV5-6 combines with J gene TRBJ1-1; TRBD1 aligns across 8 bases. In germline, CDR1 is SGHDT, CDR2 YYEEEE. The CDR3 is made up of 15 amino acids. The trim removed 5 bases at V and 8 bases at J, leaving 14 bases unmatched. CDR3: CASSPIRGRETEAFF. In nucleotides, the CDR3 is TGTGCCAGCAGTCCAATCAGGGGGCGGGAGACCGAAGCTTTCTTT.

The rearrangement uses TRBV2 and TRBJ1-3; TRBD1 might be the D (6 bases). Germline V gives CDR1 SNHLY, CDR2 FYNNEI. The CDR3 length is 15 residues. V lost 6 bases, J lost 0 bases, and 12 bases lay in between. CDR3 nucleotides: TGTGCCAGCAGCCCCGACAGGTTCTCTGGAAACACCATATATTTT. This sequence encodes CASSPDRFSGNTIYF.

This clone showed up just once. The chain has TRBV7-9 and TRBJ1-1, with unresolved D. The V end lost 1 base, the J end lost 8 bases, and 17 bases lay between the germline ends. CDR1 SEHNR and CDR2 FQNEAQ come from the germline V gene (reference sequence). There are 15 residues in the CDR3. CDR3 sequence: CASSLDRWVLREAFF. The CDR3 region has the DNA TGTGCCAGCAGCTTAGATCGGTGGGTACTTAGAGAAGCTTTCTTT.

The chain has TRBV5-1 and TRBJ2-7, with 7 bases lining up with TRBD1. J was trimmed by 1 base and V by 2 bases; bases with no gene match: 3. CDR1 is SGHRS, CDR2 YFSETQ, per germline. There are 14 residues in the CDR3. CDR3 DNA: TGCGCCAGCAGCTTAGGGGGCAAGTCCTACGAGCAGTACTTC. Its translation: CASSLGGKSYEQYF.

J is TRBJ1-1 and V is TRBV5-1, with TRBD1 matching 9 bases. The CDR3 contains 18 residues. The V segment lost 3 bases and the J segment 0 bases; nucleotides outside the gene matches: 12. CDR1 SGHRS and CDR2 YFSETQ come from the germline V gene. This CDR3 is CASSSHRGPPAMNTEAFF. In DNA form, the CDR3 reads TGCGCCAGCAGCTCCCACAGGGGGCCGCCGGCAATGAACACTGAAGCTTTCTTT.

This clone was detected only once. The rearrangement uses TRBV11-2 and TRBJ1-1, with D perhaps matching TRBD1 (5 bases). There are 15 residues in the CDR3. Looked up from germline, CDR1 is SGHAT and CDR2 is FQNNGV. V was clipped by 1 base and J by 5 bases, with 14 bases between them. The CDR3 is CASSLGGATRTEAFF. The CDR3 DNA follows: TGTGCCAGCAGCTTAGGCGGGGCTACAAGGACTGAAGCTTTCTTT.

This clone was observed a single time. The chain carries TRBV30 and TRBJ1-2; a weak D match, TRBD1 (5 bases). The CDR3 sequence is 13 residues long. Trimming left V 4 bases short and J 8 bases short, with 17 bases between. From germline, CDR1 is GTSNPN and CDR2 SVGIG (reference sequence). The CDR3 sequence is CAWIKDGAGGYTF. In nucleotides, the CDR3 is TGTGCCTGGATCAAAGATGGGGCCGGGGGCTACACCTTC.

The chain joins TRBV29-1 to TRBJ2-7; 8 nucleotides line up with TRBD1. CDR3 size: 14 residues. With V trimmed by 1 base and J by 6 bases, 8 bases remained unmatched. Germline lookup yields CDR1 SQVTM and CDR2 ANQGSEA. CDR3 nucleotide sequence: TGCAGCGTTGAAGGGACAGGGCTACCTGGCGAGCAGTACTTC. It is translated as CSVEGTGLPGEQYF.

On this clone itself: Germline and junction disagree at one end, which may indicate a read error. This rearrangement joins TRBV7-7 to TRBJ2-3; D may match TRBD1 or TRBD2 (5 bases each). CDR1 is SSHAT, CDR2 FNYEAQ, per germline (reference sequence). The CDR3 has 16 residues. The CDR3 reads CASSLAPGPGLDTQYF. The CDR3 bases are TGTGCTAGCAGCTTAGCGCCGGGGCCGGGCTTAGATACGCAGTATTTT.

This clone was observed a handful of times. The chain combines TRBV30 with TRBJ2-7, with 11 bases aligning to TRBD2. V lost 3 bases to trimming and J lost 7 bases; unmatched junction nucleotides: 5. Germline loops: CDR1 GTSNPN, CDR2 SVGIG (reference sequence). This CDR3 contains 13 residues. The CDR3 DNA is TGTGCCTGGAGCGTAGCGGGGGGGCGGGAGCAGTACTTC. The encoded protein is CAWSVAGGREQYF. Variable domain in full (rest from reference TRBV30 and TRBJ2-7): SQTIHQWPATLVQPVGSPLSLECTVEGTSNPNLYWYRQAAGRGLQLLFYSVGIGQISSEVPQNLSASRPQDRQFILSSKKLLLSDSGFYLCAWSVAGGREQYFGPGTRLTVT.

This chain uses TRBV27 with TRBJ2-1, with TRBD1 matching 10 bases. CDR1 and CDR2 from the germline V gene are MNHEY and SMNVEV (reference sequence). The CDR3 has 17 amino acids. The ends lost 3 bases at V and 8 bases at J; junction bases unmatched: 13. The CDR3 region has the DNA TGTGCCAGCAGTTTCTCTCTTGGGGACAGGGGATCCTATGAGCAGTTCTTC. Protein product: CASSFSLGDRGSYEQFF.

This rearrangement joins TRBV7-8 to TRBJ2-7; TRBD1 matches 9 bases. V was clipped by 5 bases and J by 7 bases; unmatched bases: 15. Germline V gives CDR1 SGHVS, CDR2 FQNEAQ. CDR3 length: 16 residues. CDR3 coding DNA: TGTGCCAGCAGCACCAGGACAGGGGCTGGGTACTTGGAGCAGTACTTC. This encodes CASSTRTGAGYLEQYF.

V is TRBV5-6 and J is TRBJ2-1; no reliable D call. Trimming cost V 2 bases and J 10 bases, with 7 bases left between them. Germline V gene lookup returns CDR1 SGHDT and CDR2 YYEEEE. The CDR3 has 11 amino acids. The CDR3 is CASSFEHEQFF. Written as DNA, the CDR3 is TGTGCCAGCAGCTTCGAGCACGAGCAGTTCTTC.

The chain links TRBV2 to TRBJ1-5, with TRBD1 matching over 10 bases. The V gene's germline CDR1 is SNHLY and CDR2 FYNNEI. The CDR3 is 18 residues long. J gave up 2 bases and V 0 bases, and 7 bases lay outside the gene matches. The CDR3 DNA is TGTGCCAGCAGTGAAGCCGGGACCGGGACAGGGGGCAATCAGCCCCAGCATTTT. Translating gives CASSEAGTGTGGNQPQHF.

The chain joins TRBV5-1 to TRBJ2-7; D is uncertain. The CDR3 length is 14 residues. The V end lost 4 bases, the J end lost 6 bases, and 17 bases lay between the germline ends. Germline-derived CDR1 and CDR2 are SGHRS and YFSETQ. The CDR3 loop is CASSAQDIWAEQYF. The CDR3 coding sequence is TGCGCCAGCAGCGCCCAAGACATTTGGGCCGAGCAGTACTTC.

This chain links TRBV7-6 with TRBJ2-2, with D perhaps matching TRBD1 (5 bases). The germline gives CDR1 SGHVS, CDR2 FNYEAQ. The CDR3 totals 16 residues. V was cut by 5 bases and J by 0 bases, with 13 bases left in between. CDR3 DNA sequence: TGTGCCAGCAGCATCCACCCGACAGCGAACACCGGGGAGCTGTTTTTT. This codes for CASSIHPTANTGELFF.

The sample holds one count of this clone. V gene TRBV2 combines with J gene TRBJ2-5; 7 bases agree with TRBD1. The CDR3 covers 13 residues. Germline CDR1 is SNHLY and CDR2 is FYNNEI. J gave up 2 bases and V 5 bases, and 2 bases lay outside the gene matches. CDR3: CASSSGGQETQYF. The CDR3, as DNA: TGTGCCAGCAGTTCAGGGGGACAAGAGACCCAGTACTTC. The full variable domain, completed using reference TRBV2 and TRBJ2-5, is EPEVTQTPSHQVTQMGQEVILRCVPISNHLYFYWYRQILGQKVEFLVSFYNNEISEKSEIFDDQFSVERPDGSNFTLKIRSTKLEDSAMYFCASSSGGQETQYFGPGTRLLVL.

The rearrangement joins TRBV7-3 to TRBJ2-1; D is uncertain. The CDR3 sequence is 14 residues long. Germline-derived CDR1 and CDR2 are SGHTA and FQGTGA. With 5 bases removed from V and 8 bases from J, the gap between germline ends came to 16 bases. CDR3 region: CASSLRTAPHEQFF. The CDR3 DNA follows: TGTGCCAGCAGCCTCCGGACGGCCCCCCATGAGCAGTTCTTC.

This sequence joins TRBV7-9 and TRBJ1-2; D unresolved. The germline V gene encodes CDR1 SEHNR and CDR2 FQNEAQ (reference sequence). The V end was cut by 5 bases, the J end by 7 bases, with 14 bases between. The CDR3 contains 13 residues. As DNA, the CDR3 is TGTGCCAGCAGCCACGCCTTGGGAGTTGGCTACACCTTC. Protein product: CASSHALGVGYTF.

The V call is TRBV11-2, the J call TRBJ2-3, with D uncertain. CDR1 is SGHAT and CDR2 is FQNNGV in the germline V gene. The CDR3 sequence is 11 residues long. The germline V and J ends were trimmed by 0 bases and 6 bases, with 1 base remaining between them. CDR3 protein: CASSLEDTQYF. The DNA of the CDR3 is TGTGCCAGCAGCTTAGAGGATACGCAGTATTTT.

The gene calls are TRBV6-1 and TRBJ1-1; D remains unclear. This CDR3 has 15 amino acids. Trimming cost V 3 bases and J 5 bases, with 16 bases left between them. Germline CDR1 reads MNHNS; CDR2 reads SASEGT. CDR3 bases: TGTGCCAGCAGTGATGCCCAGGCTCGGCGAACTGAAGCTTTCTTT. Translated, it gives CASSDAQARRTEAFF.

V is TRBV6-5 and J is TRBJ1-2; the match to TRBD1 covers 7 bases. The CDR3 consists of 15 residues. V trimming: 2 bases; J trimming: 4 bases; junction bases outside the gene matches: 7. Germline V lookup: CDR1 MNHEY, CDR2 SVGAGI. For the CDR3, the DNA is TGTGCCAGCAGTTACACAGGGGTTGTCTCCTATGGCTACACCTTC. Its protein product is CASSYTGVVSYGYTF.

CDR3 nucleotides: TGTGCCTGGAGTGACCACAATGAGCAGTTCTTC. This sequence encodes CAWSDHNEQFF. V is TRBV30 and J is TRBJ2-1; D remains ambiguous. Germline V gene sequence: CDR1 GTSNPN, CDR2 SVGIG (reference sequence). Trimming took 1 base from V and 5 from J, leaving 3 bases between them. There are 11 residues in the CDR3.